These 26 T cell receptor beta chains were all obtained from the same sample, sequenced in a study of blood T cell repertoires in COVID-19. The method was immunoSEQ multiplex PCR; TCRdb's version includes in-frame clones alone and lacks a portion of them. The table has hundreds of thousands of clones, around nine tenths seen once. The sequencing sample was made of peripheral blood. The origin of the receptors is a young woman who had recovered from COVID-19.

The genes are TRBV6-5 and TRBJ2-7; TRBD2 is a possible D gene (7 bases). V was pared by 8 bases and J by 6 bases, with 17 bases between. Germline V CDR1 and CDR2: MNHEY, SVGAGI. The CDR3 spans 13 residues. CDR3 sequence: CASEDSGGSEQYF. The CDR3 bases are TGTGCCAGCGAGGATTCGGGGGGCAGCGAGCAGTACTTC.

This clone was counted only a few times. The chain uses TRBV30 and TRBJ2-7; a possible D gene is TRBD2 (5 bases). The CDR3 has 15 amino acids. V lost 4 bases to trimming and J lost 3 bases, with 19 bases between them. CDR1 is GTSNPN and CDR2 is SVGIG in the germline V gene (reference sequence). In nucleotides, the CDR3 is TGTGCCTGGAACGGGCGGTACGGGAAACTCTACGAGCAGTACTTC. Amino acids: CAWNGRYGKLYEQYF.

The V call is TRBV9, the J call TRBJ1-5; no reliable D call. The ends were cut back, 0 bases at V and 5 bases at J, with 6 bases in the middle. Germline V gene data show CDR1 as SGDLS and CDR2 as YYNGEE. CDR3 length: 13 residues. CDR3 sequence: CASSVAPDQPQHF. The CDR3 DNA is TGTGCCAGCAGCGTAGCCCCGGATCAGCCCCAGCATTTT.

This chain uses TRBV2 with TRBJ2-7, with TRBD2 as a possible D gene (6 bases). This CDR3 comprises 14 residues. Trimming cost V 6 bases and J 3 bases, with 15 bases left between them. Germline CDR1 reads SNHLY; CDR2 reads FYNNEI. CDR3 nucleotides: TGTGCCAGCAGCCTATTACGGGGAGGCTACGAGCAGTACTTC. Its protein is CASSLLRGGYEQYF.

V and J are TRBV6-5 and TRBJ2-5, with TRBD2 matching 8 bases. Per the germline V gene, CDR1 is MNHEY and CDR2 is SVGAGI. The CDR3 is 15 amino acids. J gave up 0 bases and V 5 bases, and 5 bases lay outside the gene matches. DNA for the CDR3: TGTGCCAGCAGTCTACTAGCGGAGTACCAAGAGACCCAGTACTTC. This codes for CASSLLAEYQETQYF.

The rearrangement uses TRBV7-9 and TRBJ2-7; 7 nucleotides match TRBD1. In germline, CDR1 is SEHNR, CDR2 FQNEAQ (reference sequence). The CDR3 spans 14 residues. J lost 5 bases, V lost 5 bases, and 9 bases had no gene match. CDR3 residues: CASSIGQVFNEQYF. In nucleotides, the CDR3 is TGTGCCAGCAGCATCGGACAGGTCTTCAACGAGCAGTACTTC.

The CDR3 loop is CASSPRSHNEQFF. DNA of the CDR3: TGTGCCAGCAGCCCAAGAAGCCACAATGAGCAGTTCTTC. The chain recombines TRBV5-4 with TRBJ2-1; D is ambiguous. Trimming took 4 bases from V and 5 from J, leaving 10 bases between them. The CDR3 loop spans 13 amino acids. Germline assignment: CDR1 SGHNT and CDR2 YYREEE (reference sequence).

The rearrangement uses TRBV11-3 and TRBJ2-3; 13 bases match TRBD2. The ends lost 2 bases at V and 1 base at J; junction bases unmatched: 3. Germline V gives CDR1 SGHNT, CDR2 YENEEA. The CDR3 is 17 amino acids. The CDR3 is CASSLRLAGGGTDTQYF. The CDR3 nucleotides are TGTGCCAGCAGCTTACGACTAGCGGGAGGAGGCACAGATACGCAGTATTTT.

The chain recombines TRBV30 with TRBJ2-1, with 8 bases aligning to TRBD1. The germline V gene has CDR1 GTSNPN and CDR2 SVGIG (reference sequence). The CDR3 sequence is 16 residues long. V lost 0 bases to trimming and J lost 3 bases; unmatched junction nucleotides: 7. CDR3 sequence (DNA): TGTGCCTGGAGTGTGTCTAGGACAGGGATCTACAATGAGCAGTTCTTC. Protein: CAWSVSRTGIYNEQFF.

V usage is TRBV6-9 and J usage is TRBJ2-7; TRBD2 agrees at 7 bases. CDR1 is MNHGY, CDR2 SVAAGI, per germline. This CDR3 contains 15 residues. The J segment lost 3 bases and the V segment lost 4 bases, leaving 9 bases of the junction unmatched. The CDR3 nucleotides read TGTGCCAGCAGTTGCCTTTTGCGGGGGAACTACGAGCAGTACTTC. It specifies CASSCLLRGNYEQYF.

The rearrangement joins TRBV14 to TRBJ2-1; D not certain. The CDR3 sequence is 16 residues long. The V gene's germline CDR1 is SGHDN and CDR2 FVKESK. V was cut by 0 bases and J by 0 bases, with 9 bases left in between. The CDR3 sequence is CASSQDLTSSYNEQFF. The DNA of the CDR3 is TGTGCCAGCAGCCAAGATCTCACAAGCTCCTACAATGAGCAGTTCTTC.

V is TRBV24-1 and J is TRBJ2-1; the D gene is possibly TRBD1 (6 bases). The CDR3 is 15 residues long. CDR1 and CDR2 from the germline V gene are KGHDR and SFDVKD. The V end was cut by 2 bases, the J end by 7 bases, with 14 bases between. The CDR3 loop reads CATSDSGTKRNEQFF. CDR3 nucleotides: TGTGCCACCAGTGATTCCGGGACAAAAAGAAATGAGCAGTTCTTC.

In its sample, this clone was seen a few times. This sequence joins TRBV7-2 and TRBJ2-7; 10 bases are shared with TRBD2. CDR1 SGHTA and CDR2 FQGNSA come from the germline V gene. The trim removed 5 bases at V and 3 bases at J, leaving 7 bases unmatched. CDR3 length equals 15 residues. The CDR3 here is CASSPGLAEYYEQYF. The CDR3 DNA follows: TGTGCCAGCAGCCCCGGACTAGCGGAGTACTACGAGCAGTACTTC.

V gene TRBV10-3 combines with J gene TRBJ2-1; TRBD2 agrees at 8 bases. V was clipped by 9 bases and J by 4 bases; unmatched bases: 8. Germline CDR1 reads ENHRY; CDR2 reads SYGVKD. CDR3 length: 14 amino acids. The CDR3 protein is CAIAPGLDYNEQFF. For the CDR3, the DNA is TGTGCCATTGCTCCGGGACTAGATTACAATGAGCAGTTCTTC.

The chain has TRBV6-6 and TRBJ2-3; 10 bases are a match to TRBD2. Germline-derived CDR1 and CDR2 are MNHNY and SVGAGI (reference sequence). This CDR3 is 13 amino acids long. Germline trimming cut 10 bases from V and 5 bases from J; bases unmatched to any gene: 6. The CDR3 nucleotides read TGTGCCACCGAAGCGGGAGGGCTAGATACGCAGTATTTT. Encoded protein: CATEAGGLDTQYF.

The genes are TRBV25-1 and TRBJ1-1, with D unresolved. The CDR3 totals 12 residues. Germline V gene sequence: CDR1 MGHDK, CDR2 SYGVNS. V was clipped by 8 bases and J by 2 bases, with 9 bases between them. The CDR3 DNA sequence: TGTGCCAGCGTCGAGGATAACACTGAAGCTTTCTTT. Its translation is CASVEDNTEAFF. The variable domain in full, with the rest retrieved from reference TRBV25-1 and TRBJ1-1, is EADIYQTPRYLVIGTGKKITLECSQTMGHDKMYWYQQDPGMELHLIHYSYGVNSTEKGDLSSESTVSRIRTEHFPLTLESARPSHTSQYLCASVEDNTEAFFGQGTRLTVV.

The rearrangement joins TRBV5-1 to TRBJ2-1, with a possible D match to TRBD2 (6 bases). The germline V gene has CDR1 SGHRS and CDR2 YFSETQ. The CDR3 totals 18 residues. V shed 4 bases and J shed 1 base, with 21 bases lying between them. The CDR3 coding sequence is TGCGCCAGCAGCCCGGTGGGATTGGCGGGGCGTTCCTACAATGAGCAGTTCTTC. Translated, it gives CASSPVGLAGRSYNEQFF.

This chain links TRBV6-5 with TRBJ1-2; 7 nucleotides agree with TRBD1. Trimming took 8 bases from V and 4 from J; bases not matched to a gene: 7. Germline CDR1 and CDR2: MNHEY and SVGAGI. The length of the CDR3 is 13 residues. The CDR3 nucleotides read TGTGCCAGCCGATTAACAGGGGTCTATGGCTACACCTTC. Protein sequence: CASRLTGVYGYTF.

The chain combines TRBV13 with TRBJ2-5, with 14 bases that match TRBD2. The CDR3 length is 16 residues. V lost 5 bases, J lost 4 bases, and 6 bases stayed unmatched. Germline CDR1 reads PRHDT; CDR2 reads FYEKMQ (reference sequence). The CDR3 region has the DNA TGTGCCAGCAGCCCCGGGACTAGCGGGAGTGGAGAGACCCAGTACTTC. It translates to CASSPGTSGSGETQYF.

In its sample, this clone ranks as medium-sized. The same CDR3 can be traced to other DNA sequences in this sample. V and J are TRBV6-4 and TRBJ2-1; TRBD2 matches 12 bases. Germline V gene data show CDR1 as MRHNA and CDR2 as SNTAGT. CDR3 length: 15 residues. V trimming: 0 bases; J trimming: 6 bases; junction bases outside the gene matches: 0. The CDR3: CASSDSTSGSNEQFF. The CDR3 nucleotides read TGTGCCAGCAGTGACTCGACTAGCGGGAGCAATGAGCAGTTCTTC.

This chain's CDR3 is CASSYGLDYGYTF. The CDR3, as DNA: TGTGCCAGCAGTTACGGGCTCGATTATGGCTACACCTTC. The chain employs TRBV6-2 or TRBV6-3 and TRBJ1-2; no definite D call. The CDR3 sequence is 13 residues long. Trimming took off 2 bases at V and 5 bases at J, with 9 bases between the two ends. Germline V gives CDR1 MNHEY, CDR2 SVGEGT.

The chain joins TRBV6-4 to TRBJ1-1; 8 nucleotides match TRBD1. CDR1 and CDR2 from the germline V gene are MRHNA and SNTAGT. J was trimmed by 4 bases and V by 6 bases; bases with no gene match: 13. The CDR3 covers 16 residues. The CDR3 protein is CASSLTAGTGGTEAFF. For the CDR3, the DNA is TGTGCCAGCAGCTTGACCGCCGGAACAGGGGGCACTGAAGCTTTCTTT.

The count of this clone is one. This chain connects TRBV5-1 to TRBJ2-1; TRBD2 aligns across 8 bases. The CDR3 runs 16 residues. V gave up 5 bases and J gave up 4 bases; unmatched junction bases: 11. CDR1 and CDR2 (germline): SGHRS, YFSETQ. CDR3 nucleotides: TGCGCCAGCAGTATTCCCACTAGCGGAGGTTACAATGAGCAGTTCTTC. Protein product: CASSIPTSGGYNEQFF.

This clone appeared a single time. The J gene is TRBJ1-1, the V gene TRBV2; D is perhaps TRBD1 (5 bases). The CDR3 has 14 residues. Trimming took off 4 bases at V and 2 bases at J, with 11 bases between the two ends. Germline CDR1 reads SNHLY; CDR2 reads FYNNEI. The CDR3 DNA follows: TGTGCCAGCAGTGGGCGACAGCCAAACACTGAAGCTTTCTTT. Its translation is CASSGRQPNTEAFF.

The chain employs TRBV10-3 and TRBJ2-1, with 9 bases identical to TRBD1. CDR1 ENHRY and CDR2 SYGVKD come from the germline V gene. V was pared by 7 bases and J by 8 bases, with 6 bases of the junction left unmatched. The CDR3 spans 13 residues. The CDR3 is CAINPGQGYEQFF. CDR3 sequence (DNA): TGTGCCATCAATCCGGGACAGGGCTATGAGCAGTTCTTC.

As DNA, the CDR3 is TGTGCCAGTGACTCCGAGACTTACTTC. It is translated as CASDSETYF. The chain combines TRBV19 with TRBJ2-7; unclear D gene. Between the trimmed V and J ends, which lost 8 bases and 13 bases, there was a span of 12 bases. The germline V gene has CDR1 LNHDA and CDR2 SQIVND (reference sequence). This CDR3 comprises 9 residues.